The rows below give T cell receptor beta chains drawn from one sample of a study of T cells in Graves' hyperthyroidism and ophthalmopathy. A single record per CDR3 protein comes from TCRdb applying MiXCR to the multiplex PCR reads. The profile shows 300,000 to 350,000 distinct CDR3 sequences, 21% of them singletons. Sequenced material: blood. The source is a woman aged 45-60 years with Graves' hyperthyroidism. Both conserved end residues are part of each CDR3. Fields, in order: J gene, V gene, D gene, clone size, CDR3 length, CDR3 protein, CDR3 DNA. D genes are given only for firm matches. A clone size is listed for some rows: how often the clone was seen (once, few, many), or a class if it is expanded.

J: TRBJ2-7; V: TRBV28; D: NA; size: NA; length: 13; CDR3: CASRGEGRSEQYF; DNA: TGTGCCAGCCGCGGAGAAGGTCGCTCCGAGCAGTACTTC
J: TRBJ2-1; V: TRBV11-2; D: NA; size: many; length: 13; CDR3: CASSLYEPNEQFF; DNA: TGTGCCAGCAGCTTATACGAACCCAATGAGCAGTTCTTC
J: TRBJ2-7; V: TRBV2; D: NA; size: few; length: 13; CDR3: CASSDQGKYEQHF; DNA: TGTGCCAGCAGTGACCAGGGAAAATACGAGCAGCACTTC
J: TRBJ2-1; V: TRBV5-1; D: TRBD2; size: NA; length: 15; CDR3: CASSLPSGDYNEQFF; DNA: TGCGCCAGCAGCCTTCCTAGCGGGGATTACAATGAGCAGTTCTTC
J: TRBJ2-1; V: TRBV2; D: TRBD2; size: many; length: 16; CDR3: CASRLTGGSSYNEQFF; DNA: TGTGCCAGCAGGCTGACGGGGGGGAGCTCCTACAATGAGCAGTTCTTC
J: TRBJ2-7; V: TRBV6-1; D: TRBD1; size: NA; length: 15; CDR3: CASRPGTGKNHEQYF; DNA: TGTGCCAGCAGACCCGGGACAGGGAAAAACCACGAGCAGTACTTC
J: TRBJ1-6; V: TRBV5-6; D: NA; size: many; length: 15; CDR3: CASSLFQARNSPLHF; DNA: TGTGCCAGCAGCTTGTTCCAGGCTCGCAATTCACCCCTCCACTTT
J: TRBJ1-5; V: TRBV15; D: NA; size: many; length: 16; CDR3: CATSRDPKGGVQPQHF; DNA: TGTGCCACCAGCAGAGATCCTAAGGGGGGGGTTCAGCCCCAGCATTTT
J: TRBJ2-2; V: TRBV3-1; D: TRBD1; size: NA; length: 14; CDR3: CATGQGTVVGELFF; DNA: TGTGCCACCGGACAGGGTACGGTTGTCGGGGAGCTGTTTTTT
J: TRBJ1-1; V: TRBV20-1; D: NA; size: many; length: 12; CDR3: CSASAFNTEAFF; DNA: TGCAGTGCCTCGGCCTTTAACACTGAAGCTTTCTTT
J: TRBJ1-5; V: TRBV7-2; D: NA; size: many; length: 13; CDR3: CASSVGLHQPQHF; DNA: TGTGCCAGCAGCGTGGGACTCCATCAGCCCCAGCATTTT
J: TRBJ2-3; V: TRBV20-1; D: TRBD2; size: few; length: 18; CDR3: CSARASGGRTTSTDTQYF; DNA: TGCAGTGCTAGAGCCTCGGGCGGGAGGACCACTAGCACAGATACGCAGTATTTT
J: TRBJ1-1; V: TRBV5-1; D: NA; size: many; length: 15; CDR3: CASSLVGPQNTEAFF; DNA: TGCGCCAGCAGCTTGGTGGGGCCCCAGAACACTGAAGCTTTCTTT
J: TRBJ1-2; V: TRBV30; D: NA; size: many; length: 10; CDR3: CAWRNSRLTF; DNA: TGTGCCTGGAGGAATAGTCGACTCACCTTC
J: TRBJ2-7; V: TRBV6-2/TRBV6-3; D: NA; size: many; length: 12; CDR3: CASRDLAYEQYF; DNA: TGTGCCAGCAGGGATCTAGCTTACGAGCAGTACTTC
J: TRBJ2-1; V: TRBV4-2; D: TRBD2; size: many; length: 15; CDR3: CASSLRLAGDNEQFF; DNA: TGTGCCAGCAGCCTTCGACTAGCGGGAGACAATGAGCAGTTCTTC
J: TRBJ1-2; V: TRBV12-3/TRBV12-4; D: NA; size: many; length: 15; CDR3: CASTLGGGTLNGYTF; DNA: TGTGCCAGCACCCTAGGAGGGGGGACGCTGAATGGCTACACCTTC
J: TRBJ2-1; V: TRBV27; D: NA; size: NA; length: 17; CDR3: CASRDFGGVISYNEQFF; DNA: TGTGCCAGCAGGGATTTTGGGGGCGTGATTTCCTACAATGAGCAGTTCTTC
J: TRBJ1-5; V: TRBV19; D: NA; size: few; length: 16; CDR3: CASSIGIWGASQPQHF; DNA: TGTGCCAGTAGTATTGGTATTTGGGGGGCGAGCCAGCCCCAGCATTTT
J: TRBJ1-3; V: TRBV6-5; D: NA; size: NA; length: 17; CDR3: CASSYHTWEVAGNTIYF; DNA: TGTGCCAGCAGTTACCATACTTGGGAGGTCGCTGGAAACACCATATATTTT
J: TRBJ2-1; V: TRBV6-1; D: TRBD2; size: many; length: 12; CDR3: CASGKGGTEQFF; DNA: TGTGCCAGCGGAAAGGGAGGGACTGAGCAGTTCTTC
J: TRBJ2-5; V: TRBV6-1; D: NA; size: NA; length: 13; CDR3: CASSNQDQETQYF; DNA: TGTGCCAGCAGTAACCAGGACCAAGAGACCCAGTACTTC
J: TRBJ2-1; V: TRBV27; D: NA; size: NA; length: 14; CDR3: CAIRARGTYDEQFF; DNA: TGTGCCATCCGGGCGAGGGGTACCTACGATGAGCAGTTCTTC
J: TRBJ2-5; V: TRBV20-1; D: TRBD2; size: many; length: 14; CDR3: CSASFGRARETQYF; DNA: TGCAGTGCTAGTTTCGGGAGGGCCAGAGAGACCCAGTACTTC
J: TRBJ1-2; V: TRBV14; D: NA; size: NA; length: 13; CDR3: CASSQVGAGGYTF; DNA: TGTGCCAGCAGCCAAGTAGGGGCCGGTGGCTACACCTTC
J: TRBJ1-5; V: TRBV12-3/TRBV12-4; D: TRBD1; size: many; length: 14; CDR3: CASSHTGDGQPQHF; DNA: TGTGCCAGCAGTCATACAGGGGATGGTCAGCCCCAGCATTTT
J: TRBJ1-3; V: TRBV3-1; D: TRBD1; size: many; length: 15; CDR3: CASSQGQGAGNTIYF; DNA: TGTGCCAGCAGCCAAGGACAGGGGGCTGGAAACACCATATATTTT
J: TRBJ1-1; V: TRBV3-1; D: NA; size: many; length: 12; CDR3: CASSQARSEVFF; DNA: TGTGCCAGCAGCCAAGCAAGGTCTGAAGTTTTCTTT
J: TRBJ2-3; V: TRBV4-1; D: TRBD1; size: NA; length: 16; CDR3: CASSQGFGGQTDTQYF; DNA: TGCGCCAGCAGCCAAGGTTTTGGGGGACAGACAGATACGCAGTATTTT
J: TRBJ1-4; V: TRBV6-1; D: NA; size: NA; length: 13; CDR3: CASSIGVLEKLFF; DNA: TGTGCCAGCAGTATTGGAGTTTTGGAAAAACTGTTTTTT
J: TRBJ1-1; V: TRBV4-1; D: NA; size: NA; length: 16; CDR3: CASINNPGLLNTEAFF; DNA: TGCGCCAGCATCAACAACCCGGGACTCCTGAACACTGAAGCTTTCTTT
J: TRBJ2-7; V: TRBV6-1; D: TRBD1; size: many; length: 15; CDR3: CASSFLPQGSYEQYF; DNA: TGTGCCAGCAGTTTCCTCCCACAGGGGAGCTACGAGCAGTACTTC
J: TRBJ2-7; V: TRBV3-1; D: NA; size: many; length: 12; CDR3: CASSQVTSEQYF; DNA: TGTGCCAGCAGCCAAGTGACCTCCGAGCAGTACTTC
J: TRBJ1-5; V: TRBV18; D: NA; size: many; length: 14; CDR3: CATSGDGSNQPQHF; DNA: TGTGCCACCTCAGGGGACGGTAGCAATCAGCCCCAGCATTTT
J: TRBJ1-1; V: TRBV30; D: TRBD1; size: many; length: 14; CDR3: CACSTGGMNTEAFF; DNA: TGTGCCTGTTCGACAGGGGGAATGAACACTGAAGCTTTCTTT